A selection of T cell receptor beta chains follows, all from one sample in a study of blood T cell repertoires in COVID-19. Clones were sequenced by immunoSEQ multiplex PCR, and TCRdb holds only the in-frame ones, with some missing. The sample has about 50,000 clones, more than 75% seen once. The sequenced sample consisted of peripheral blood. The origin of the receptors is a man aged 45-60 years with active COVID-19. CDR3s include the opening cysteine and the closing phenylalanine or tryptophan. D genes are given only for firm matches. A clone size is listed for some rows: how often the clone was seen (once, few, many), or a class if it is expanded.

NA | NA | TRBJ1-2 | TRBV6-2/TRBV6-3 | CASSYRGHYGYTF | TGTGCCAGCAGTTACAGGGGACACTACGGCTACACCTTC
once | TRBD1 | TRBJ1-4 | TRBV7-2 | CASSMDRANEKLFF | TGTGCCAGCAGCATGGACAGGGCGAATGAAAAACTGTTTTTT
medium-sized | NA | TRBJ1-6 | TRBV12-5 | CASGFWQGWGNSPLHF | TGTGCTAGTGGTTTTTGGCAGGGCTGGGGTAATTCACCCCTCCACTTT
NA | TRBD2 | TRBJ2-1 | TRBV11-3 | CASSSGGKEGYNEQFF | TGTGCCAGCAGCTCGGGGGGGAAGGAGGGCTACAATGAGCAGTTCTTC
once | TRBD2 | TRBJ2-4 | TRBV14 | CASSSALAGKIQYF | TGTGCCAGCAGCTCCGCGCTAGCGGGAAAGATTCAGTACTTC
NA | TRBD2 | TRBJ2-1 | TRBV27 | CASSFKWSSGRYEQFF | TGTGCCAGCAGTTTTAAGTGGTCTAGCGGGAGGTATGAGCAGTTCTTC
once | NA | TRBJ2-5 | TRBV27 | CASSLRDGRSGETQYF | TGTGCCAGCAGTTTACGGGACGGACGTAGCGGAGAGACCCAGTACTTC
NA | TRBD1 | TRBJ1-2 | TRBV19 | CASSIDRGRGGYTF | TGTGCCAGTAGTATAGACAGGGGGCGTGGCGGCTACACCTTC
NA | TRBD1 | TRBJ1-5 | TRBV29-1 | CSVGPGQNQPQHF | TGCAGCGTCGGTCCGGGACAGAATCAGCCCCAGCATTTT
once | TRBD1 | TRBJ2-6 | TRBV19 | CASRGQGSGANVLTF | TGTGCCAGTAGGGGACAGGGGTCCGGGGCCAACGTCCTGACTTTC
NA | NA | TRBJ2-4 | TRBV6-2/TRBV6-3 | CASGSGYRQYF | TGTGCCAGCGGTTCAGGGTATCGCCAGTACTTC
NA | NA | TRBJ1-6 | TRBV27 | CASSPARSYNSPLHF | TGTGCCAGCAGCCCAGCGAGGTCCTATAATTCACCCCTCCACTTT
NA | NA | TRBJ2-1 | TRBV3-1/TRBV3-2 | CASSLNPYSSYNEQFF | TGTGCCAGCAGCCTCAACCCCTACAGTTCCTACAATGAGCAGTTCTTC
NA | NA | TRBJ1-3 | TRBV7-9 | CASVRGTAGNTIYF | TGTGCCAGCGTACGGGGGACCGCTGGAAACACCATATATTTT
NA | TRBD2 | TRBJ2-7 | TRBV7-9 | CASSPRLAGALEQYF | TGTGCCAGCAGCCCCCGACTAGCGGGGGCCCTCGAGCAGTACTTC
NA | NA | TRBJ1-6 | TRBV21-1 | CASRTRTGRDSYNSPLHF | TGTGCCAGCCGCACACGGACAGGGCGAGACTCCTATAATTCACCCCTCCACTTT
NA | NA | TRBJ2-5 | TRBV3-1/TRBV3-2 | CASSQDASLRNVETQYF | TGTGCCAGCAGCCAAGATGCCAGTCTCCGAAACGTGGAGACCCAGTACTTC
medium-sized | NA | TRBJ1-1 | TRBV4-3 | CASSQPSTGIAFF | TGCGCCAGCAGCCAGCCTAGCACGGGGATTGCTTTCTTT
NA | TRBD2 | TRBJ2-1 | TRBV5-1 | CASSLVAGAFNEQFF | TGCGCCAGCAGCTTGGTGGCGGGAGCGTTCAATGAGCAGTTCTTC
NA | NA | TRBJ1-1 | TRBV6-2/TRBV6-3 | CASSYGHRTEAFF | TGTGCCAGCAGTTACGGGCATCGCACTGAAGCTTTCTTT
NA | NA | TRBJ1-5 | TRBV19 | CASSSSGGRGQPQHF | TGTGCCAGTAGTTCCTCCGGGGGTCGTGGTCAGCCCCAGCATTTT
NA | TRBD2 | TRBJ2-3 | TRBV14 | CASSQAASGRFADTQYF | TGTGCCAGCAGCCAAGCGGCTAGCGGGAGGTTTGCAGATACGCAGTATTTT
NA | NA | TRBJ2-7 | TRBV5-1 | CASSLDGSPYEQYF | TGCGCCAGCAGCTTGGACGGGTCGCCCTACGAGCAGTACTTC
NA | NA | TRBJ2-7 | TRBV7-6 | CASSPSYSEQYF | TGTGCCAGCAGCCCCTCTTATAGCGAGCAGTACTTC
once | TRBD2 | TRBJ2-7 | TRBV6-6 | CASDIAGTPGEQYF | TGTGCCAGCGATATAGCGGGGACTCCTGGCGAGCAGTACTTC
NA | NA | TRBJ1-1 | TRBV5-1 | CASSSTGTRPEAFF | TGCGCCAGCAGCTCGACCGGGACTAGACCTGAAGCTTTCTTT
once | NA | TRBJ2-7 | TRBV11-3 | CASGGCGAKPSSYEQYF | TGTGCCAGCGGCGGGTGCGGAGCAAAACCGAGCTCCTACGAGCAGTACTTC
NA | TRBD1 | TRBJ2-7 | TRBV7-6 | CASSLGGTGSYEQYF | TGTGCCAGCAGCTTAGGAGGGACAGGGTCATACGAGCAGTACTTC
NA | TRBD2 | TRBJ2-1 | TRBV9 | CASSVAPLAGGRGEQFF | TGTGCCAGCAGCGTAGCTCCCCTAGCGGGGGGCCGGGGTGAGCAGTTCTTC
once | NA | TRBJ1-1 | TRBV19 | CASTGRSIGAFF | TGTGCCAGTACGGGTCGAAGCATCGGAGCTTTCTTT
NA | NA | TRBJ1-3 | TRBV18 | CASSTARARDGNTIYF | TGTGCCAGCTCAACAGCCAGGGCCCGAGATGGAAACACCATATATTTT
NA | NA | TRBJ2-7 | TRBV9 | CASSVGKKGDYEQYF | TGTGCCAGCAGCGTCGGCAAAAAGGGAGATTACGAGCAGTACTTC
NA | NA | TRBJ1-2 | TRBV12-2 | CASRLERERGYTF | TGTGCAAGTCGCTTAGAGAGGGAGCGAGGCTACACCTTC
NA | NA | TRBJ1-1 | TRBV7-9 | CASSLVTRNTEAFF | TGTGCCAGCAGCTTAGTCACAAGGAACACTGAAGCTTTCTTT
NA | NA | TRBJ2-1 | TRBV11-2 | CASSLVGVANEQFF | TGTGCCAGCAGCTTAGTAGGGGTGGCCAATGAGCAGTTCTTC
NA | NA | TRBJ2-3 | TRBV7-9 | CASSPGISTDTQYF | TGTGCCAGCAGCCCCGGGATTAGCACAGATACGCAGTATTTT
few | TRBD1 | TRBJ1-3 | TRBV6-4 | CASSPTGEGNTIYF | TGTGCCAGCAGCCCAACAGGGGAAGGAAACACCATATATTTT
NA | TRBD2 | TRBJ2-3 | TRBV12-5 | CASGSWYPAGGLSTDTQYF | TGTGCTAGTGGTTCCTGGTACCCGGCGGGAGGGCTTAGCACAGATACGCAGTATTTT
once | NA | TRBJ2-7 | TRBV9 | CASSALATNDYEQYF | TGTGCCAGCAGCGCATTAGCGACGAACGACTACGAGCAGTACTTC
NA | NA | TRBJ1-2 | TRBV6-2/TRBV6-3 | CASSYFMQANYGYTF | TGTGCCAGCAGTTATTTCATGCAGGCGAACTATGGCTACACCTTC
NA | NA | TRBJ2-5 | TRBV5-1 | CASSTGGVETQYF | TGCGCCAGCAGCACCGGAGGGGTGGAGACCCAGTACTTC
few | NA | TRBJ2-1 | TRBV30 | CAWTPHGTGILENGPYNEQFF | TGTGCCTGGACTCCCCACGGTACAGGGATTTTGGAGAACGGCCCCTACAATGAGCAGTTCTTC
NA | NA | TRBJ2-2 | TRBV18 | CASSPPGRNTGELFF | TGTGCCAGCTCACCACCGGGCAGGAACACCGGGGAGCTGTTTTTT
few | NA | TRBJ2-7 | TRBV6-5 | CASSYPGHHEQYF | TGTGCCAGCAGTTACCCCGGACACCACGAGCAGTACTTC
NA | NA | TRBJ2-2 | TRBV5-1 | CASSFSLPNTGELFF | TGCGCCAGCAGCTTCTCTCTTCCGAACACCGGGGAGCTGTTTTTT
NA | TRBD1 | TRBJ2-7 | TRBV10-3 | CAISDRDTTYEQYF | TGTGCCATCAGCGACAGGGACACCACCTACGAGCAGTACTTC
few | NA | TRBJ1-2 | TRBV3-1/TRBV3-2 | CASSQVGGGYTF | TGTGCCAGCAGCCAAGTTGGAGGTGGCTACACCTTC
NA | NA | TRBJ1-2 | TRBV6-2/TRBV6-3 | CASSPSRVAYGYTF | TGTGCCAGCAGTCCCTCCAGGGTGGCCTATGGCTACACCTTC
NA | NA | TRBJ2-1 | TRBV9 | CASSILSPAGEQFF | TGTGCCAGCAGCATATTGTCCCCCGCGGGTGAGCAGTTCTTC
NA | NA | TRBJ1-6 | TRBV7-9 | CASTYGDSPLHF | TGTGCCAGCACATACGGGGATTCACCCCTCCACTTT
medium-sized | NA | TRBJ1-5 | TRBV21-1 | CASSASEGGDRNQPQHF | TGTGCCAGCAGCGCCTCAGAGGGAGGGGATAGAAATCAGCCCCAGCATTTT
NA | NA | TRBJ2-7 | TRBV10-3 | CAISEEGEQYF | TGTGCCATCAGTGAGGAGGGAGAGCAGTACTTC
few | NA | TRBJ2-6 | TRBV2 | CASKLGRVTGANVLTF | TGTGCCAGCAAGTTAGGCAGGGTGACTGGGGCCAACGTCCTGACTTTC
NA | NA | TRBJ1-1 | TRBV19 | CATIVKNTEAFF | TGTGCCACCATAGTTAAGAACACTGAAGCTTTCTTT
NA | TRBD1 | TRBJ1-4 | TRBV6-5 | CATGTGANEKLFF | TGTGCCACGGGGACAGGGGCTAATGAAAAACTGTTTTTT